The 31 T cell receptor beta chains below all came from one sample that was sequenced in a study of T cells in Graves' hyperthyroidism and ophthalmopathy. Amplified regions were TCR beta CDR3 sequences from RNA transcripts. A set of HTBI primers served as the primers for a first-round RT-PCR of the TCR CDR3. TCRdb analysed the multiplex PCR reads with MiXCR anew, one entry per CDR3 protein. The data hold some 550,000 distinct CDR3 sequences, with more than 20% observed a single time. The sample comprised blood. The source of these receptors is a man younger than 30 with Graves' hyperthyroidism.

This clonotype was seen at least ten times. This rearrangement joins TRBV7-4 to TRBJ1-5; D unclear. The V and J ends lost 0 bases and 2 bases respectively, with 5 bases between them. This CDR3 spans 14 amino acids. Looked up from germline, CDR1 is SGHVT and CDR2 is SQSDAQ. The CDR3 bases are TGTGCCAGCAGCTTAGCGCGTGGCAATCAGCCCCAGCATTTT. It translates to CASSLARGNQPQHF.

This clonotype was recorded at least ten times. V usage is TRBV5-1 and J usage is TRBJ1-1; D is unclear. The CDR3 sequence is 14 residues long. Deletions cut 0 bases from V and 2 bases from J, with 8 bases between. In germline, CDR1 is SGHRS, CDR2 YFSETQ. Here the CDR3 DNA reads TGCGCCAGCAGCTTGGATGGGGTCAACACTGAAGCTTTCTTT. Its translation: CASSLDGVNTEAFF.

This clonotype was seen more than once but under ten times. The chain has TRBV12-3 or TRBV12-4 and TRBJ2-7; tentatively, D is TRBD2 (6 bases). V was trimmed by 5 bases and J by 3 bases, leaving 14 bases between them. The CDR3 has 14 residues. CDR3 nucleotide sequence: TGTGCCAGCAGTCCCCAAGGGACTGACTACGAGCAGTACTTC. This encodes CASSPQGTDYEQYF.

This clonotype came up many times. V is TRBV11-2 and J is TRBJ1-1; D unclear. From germline, CDR1 is SGHAT and CDR2 FQNNGV. The CDR3 is 13 amino acids. Deletions cut 0 bases from V and 7 bases from J, with 9 bases between. CDR3 residues: CASSLDRSVEAFF. Here the CDR3 DNA reads TGTGCCAGCAGCTTAGATCGGAGCGTTGAAGCTTTCTTT.

The chain is built from TRBV20-1 and TRBJ1-2, with 10 bases lining up with TRBD1. J lost 6 bases, V lost 1 base, and 8 bases had no gene match. The CDR3 spans 15 residues. Looked up from germline, CDR1 is DFQATT and CDR2 is SNEGSKA (reference sequence). This CDR3 reads CSARAWDRGGDGYTF. CDR3 nucleotide sequence: TGCAGTGCTAGAGCCTGGGACAGGGGAGGTGATGGCTACACCTTC.

As concerns this clonotype: Compared with germline, one end of the junction differs, possibly owing to a read error. This chain joins TRBV10-3 and TRBJ2-7, with a possible D match to TRBD2 (5 bases). The CDR3 spans 13 residues. CDR1 ENHRY and CDR2 SYGVKD come from the germline V gene. DNA of the CDR3: TGTGTCATCAGTGAGTCGAGAGGGATCGAGCAGTACTTC. Translating gives CVISESRGIEQYF.

The chain carries TRBV2 and TRBJ1-2; TRBD1 aligns across 7 bases. V lost 2 bases and J lost 8; bases outside the gene matches: 8. CDR3 length: 14 residues. From germline, CDR1 is SNHLY and CDR2 FYNNEI. The CDR3, as DNA: TGTGCCAGCAGTGAATCGACAGGGATGTGGGGCTACACCTTC. Translating gives CASSESTGMWGYTF.

This chain connects TRBV11-2 to TRBJ2-7; 8 nucleotides agree with TRBD2. The CDR3 has 14 amino acids. Germline values: CDR1 SGHAT, CDR2 FQNNGV. V trimming: 5 bases; J trimming: 2 bases; junction bases outside the gene matches: 5. This CDR3 is CASSPGLVAYEQYF. For the CDR3, the DNA is TGTGCCAGCAGCCCGGGACTAGTCGCCTACGAGCAGTACTTC.

This clonotype was detected ten times or more. J is TRBJ1-5 and V is TRBV2, with D maybe TRBD1 (6 bases). This CDR3 has 14 residues. V was clipped by 3 bases and J by 6 bases, with 12 bases between them. The germline gives CDR1 SNHLY, CDR2 FYNNEI. CDR3: CASSDRGYFQPQHF. The CDR3 nucleotides are TGTGCCAGCAGTGACAGGGGATATTTTCAGCCCCAGCATTTT.

This chain uses TRBV27 with TRBJ2-7, with 7 bases lining up with TRBD1. CDR1 is MNHEY, CDR2 SMNVEV, per germline (reference sequence). V gave up 3 bases and J gave up 3 bases; unmatched junction bases: 8. The CDR3 has 15 amino acids. DNA for the CDR3: TGTGCCAGCAGTTTCGGGTTCGGGACAGACTACGAGCAGTACTTC. Its protein is CASSFGFGTDYEQYF.

The table lists this clonotype with a few counts. This is likely a read error, given that the CDR3 carries no conserved phenylalanine or tryptophan at its end. The chain uses TRBV12-3 or TRBV12-4 and TRBJ1-5, with D perhaps TRBD1 (5 bases). V was trimmed by 4 bases and J by 0 bases, leaving 13 bases between them. CDR3 length: 16 amino acids. The CDR3 coding sequence is TGTGCCAGCAGTTCACACCGGGACGCTAGCAATCAGCCCCAGCATCTT. Translating gives CASSSHRDASNQPQHL.

The rearrangement joins TRBV7-2 to TRBJ1-2; TRBD1 agrees at 8 bases. The CDR3 covers 15 residues. Trimming at V came to 5 bases and at J to 6 bases, leaving 11 bases not matched to a gene. Germline CDR1 SGHTA, CDR2 FQGNSA. The CDR3 nucleotides are TGTGCCAGCAGCACGTACCAGGGGGCGCAAAATGGCTACACCTTC. It specifies CASSTYQGAQNGYTF.

V and J are TRBV11-1 and TRBJ1-2; a possible D gene is TRBD1 (5 bases). The CDR3 is made up of 16 amino acids. Trimming removed 6 bases at V and 3 bases at J, with 20 bases between. CDR1 and CDR2 (germline): SGHAT, FQDESV (reference sequence). The DNA of the CDR3 is TGTGCCAGCAGTCGGGGGGTGGCGAACGGGCACTATGGCTACACCTTC. Residues: CASSRGVANGHYGYTF.

This clonotype has at least ten counts. The V gene is TRBV28, the J gene TRBJ1-2; 7 positions agree with TRBD1. Germline assignment: CDR1 MDHEN and CDR2 SYDVKM. J lost 6 bases, V lost 2 bases, and 6 bases had no gene match. This CDR3 spans 14 amino acids. The CDR3 here is CASSLADRENGYTF. The CDR3 nucleotides are TGTGCCAGCAGTTTAGCCGACAGGGAGAATGGCTACACCTTC.

The V gene is TRBV11-2, the J gene TRBJ2-6, with D hard to call. Trimming pared 3 bases from V and 0 bases from J, leaving 9 bases between. This CDR3 spans 16 amino acids. Germline V CDR1 and CDR2: SGHAT, FQNNGV. Written as DNA, the CDR3 is TGTGCCAGCAGCTTTAGGCGAGTCTCTGGGGCCAACGTCCTGACTTTC. Protein: CASSFRRVSGANVLTF.

The rearrangement links TRBV12-3 or TRBV12-4 to TRBJ1-6; 9 nucleotides line up with TRBD1. Trimming at V came to 5 bases and at J to 9 bases, leaving 5 bases not matched to a gene. The CDR3 length is 14 residues. CDR3: CASSEQGARSPLHF. CDR3 in DNA: TGTGCCAGCAGTGAACAGGGGGCGCGTTCACCCCTCCACTTT.

This clonotype was recorded at least ten times. The CDR3 loop reads CASSLLGQSNQPQHF. For the CDR3, the DNA is TGTGCCAGCAGTTTATTAGGGCAGAGCAATCAGCCCCAGCATTTT. This chain links TRBV28 with TRBJ1-5, with unresolved D. The CDR3 length is 15 residues. Germline V gene lookup returns CDR1 MDHEN and CDR2 SYDVKM. The germline V and J ends were trimmed by 1 base and 1 base, with 8 bases remaining between them.

There are a few counts of this clonotype. The germline gene is not matched at one end of the junction; a read error may be the cause. This chain connects TRBV9 to TRBJ2-7, with 8 bases fitting TRBD1. Germline CDR1 and CDR2: SGDLS and YYNGEE. The CDR3 extends over 14 amino acids. CDR3 nucleotides: TGTGCCAGCAGCGCCGGGACAGGTTCCTACGAGCAGTGCTTC. As protein: CASSAGTGSYEQCF. Based on the CDR3 plus reference TRBV9 and TRBJ2-7, the full variable domain is DSGVTQTPKHLITATGQRVTLRCSPRSGDLSVYWYQQSLDQGLQFLIQYYNGEERAKGNILERFSAQQFPDLHSELNLSSLELGDSALYFCASSAGTGSYEQCFGPGTRLTVT.

V gene TRBV27 combines with J gene TRBJ2-7; D gene ambiguous. The V gene lost 2 bases and the J gene lost 6 bases, with 14 bases spanning the gap. The germline CDR1 and CDR2 sequences are MNHEY and SMNVEV (reference sequence). This CDR3 contains 14 residues. CDR3 in amino acids: CASSLAPYGIEQYF. CDR3 sequence (DNA): TGTGCCAGCAGTTTAGCCCCTTATGGGATCGAGCAGTACTTC.

This clonotype turned up a few times. The rearrangement uses TRBV28 and TRBJ1-2; D perhaps matches TRBD1 (5 bases). The CDR3 runs 14 residues. With 6 bases removed from V and 4 bases from J, the gap between germline ends came to 15 bases. Germline lookup yields CDR1 MDHEN and CDR2 SYDVKM. The CDR3 spells CASRPDGDVYGYTF. In nucleotides, the CDR3 is TGTGCCAGCAGACCAGACGGGGACGTCTATGGCTACACCTTC.

Ten or more counts support this clonotype. This sequence joins TRBV13 and TRBJ2-2, with TRBD1 identical over 12 bases. This CDR3 region has 20 residues. The ends lost 5 bases at V and 7 bases at J; junction bases unmatched: 20. CDR1 is PRHDT, CDR2 FYEKMQ, per germline (reference sequence). CDR3 DNA sequence: TGTGCCAGCAGCCCCCCCGTGGGACAGGGGGCACCGGCCGTGAGCGGGGAGCTGTTTTTT. This gives the protein CASSPPVGQGAPAVSGELFF.

This clonotype came up once. The chain couples TRBV5-1 to TRBJ2-7; 14 nucleotides align to TRBD2. The CDR3 is made up of 18 amino acids. The J segment lost 3 bases and the V segment lost 2 bases, leaving 10 bases of the junction unmatched. Germline CDR1 and CDR2: SGHRS and YFSETQ. CDR3 amino acids: CASSLAGTSGSGSYEQYF. The CDR3 DNA sequence: TGCGCCAGCAGCTTAGCCGGGACTAGCGGGAGTGGTAGCTACGAGCAGTACTTC.

This clonotype came up many times. This chain links TRBV18 with TRBJ2-7; possibly TRBD1 or TRBD2 for D (5 bases each). Germline CDR1 and CDR2: KGHSH and LQKENI. The CDR3 length is 14 residues. V lost 3 bases to trimming and J lost 7 bases, with 16 bases between them. CDR3 sequence: CASSPPGRPWEQYF. DNA for the CDR3: TGTGCCAGCTCACCCCCGGGACGGCCATGGGAGCAGTACTTC.

This clonotype was observed many times. The chain employs TRBV19 and TRBJ1-5; 8 bases agree with TRBD1. The CDR3 consists of 14 residues. Germline trimming cut 4 bases from V and 6 bases from J; bases unmatched to any gene: 5. Germline V gene data show CDR1 as LNHDA and CDR2 as SQIVND (reference sequence). CDR3 DNA: TGTGCCAGTAGTAGCACGACAGGGGCTCAGCCCCAGCATTTT. Translating gives CASSSTTGAQPQHF. The whole variable domain, remainder taken from reference TRBV19 and TRBJ1-5, is DGGITQSPKYLFRKEGQNVTLSCEQNLNHDAMYWYRQDPGQGLRLIYYSQIVNDFQKGDIAEGYSVSREKKESFPLTVTSAQKNPTAFYLCASSSTTGAQPQHFGDGTRLSIL.

V and J are TRBV6-5 and TRBJ1-5; D perhaps matches TRBD1 (6 bases). The CDR3 is 16 amino acids. Looked up from germline, CDR1 is MNHEY and CDR2 is SVGAGI. V lost 2 bases and J lost 5, with 16 bases in between. The CDR3: CASSYPSHREHQPQHF. Written as DNA, the CDR3 is TGTGCCAGCAGTTACCCATCCCACAGGGAGCATCAGCCCCAGCATTTT.

This clonotype was seen only a few times. CDR3 DNA sequence: TGTGCCTGGAGTGTAGGGGCCTCTGGGGCCAACGTCCTGACTTTC. Amino acids: CAWSVGASGANVLTF. The chain links TRBV30 to TRBJ2-6; possibly TRBD1 for D (5 bases). The V and J ends lost 0 bases and 0 bases respectively, with 6 bases between them. This CDR3 has 15 residues. Germline CDR1 GTSNPN, CDR2 SVGIG (reference sequence). Full variable domain (remainder filled in from reference TRBV30 and TRBJ2-6): SQTIHQWPATLVQPVGSPLSLECTVEGTSNPNLYWYRQAAGRGLQLLFYSVGIGQISSEVPQNLSASRPQDRQFILSSKKLLLSDSGFYLCAWSVGASGANVLTFGAGSRLTVL.

The chain employs TRBV4-1 and TRBJ1-2, with D possibly TRBD1 on 6 matching bases. Germline CDR1 MGHRA, CDR2 YSYEKL. CDR3 length: 15 residues. The ends were cut back, 0 bases at V and 3 bases at J, with 11 bases in the middle. The CDR3 reads CASSQERGADYGYTF. The CDR3 nucleotides are TGCGCCAGCAGCCAAGAGCGGGGGGCGGACTATGGCTACACCTTC.

This clonotype occurred many times. The V and J genes are TRBV7-2 and TRBJ2-5; D not resolved. Deletions cut 1 base from V and 5 bases from J, with 14 bases between. The germline CDR1 and CDR2 sequences are SGHTA and FQGNSA. CDR3 length equals 15 residues. The CDR3 loop reads CASSLEVNPVETQYF. CDR3 DNA sequence: TGTGCCAGCAGCTTAGAGGTGAACCCGGTGGAGACCCAGTACTTC. The full variable domain, rest sourced from reference TRBV7-2 and TRBJ2-5, is GAGVSQSPSNKVTEKGKDVELRCDPISGHTALYWYRQSLGQGLEFLIYFQGNSAPDKSGLPSDRFSAERTGGSVSTLTIQRTQQEDSAVYLCASSLEVNPVETQYFGPGTRLLVL.

About this clonotype: A much larger clone lies a single base off, so this may be a read error. The V and J genes are TRBV5-1 and TRBJ2-5; 10 bases line up with TRBD1. This CDR3 comprises 14 residues. J lost 9 bases, V lost 4 bases, and 9 bases had no gene match. CDR1 and CDR2 (germline): SGHRS, YFSETQ. CDR3 amino acids: CASSTDRGTGAQYF. CDR3 in DNA: TGCGCCAGCAGCACAGACAGGGGGACAGGGGCCCAGTACTTC.

This clonotype showed up many times. The CDR3 sequence is CAQRGSGYGYTF. DNA of the CDR3: TGTGCCCAAAGGGGTTCAGGCTATGGCTACACCTTC. The rearrangement uses TRBV30 and TRBJ1-2; a possible D gene is TRBD1 (5 bases). Trimming left V 8 bases short and J 4 bases short, with 14 bases between. The V gene's germline CDR1 is GTSNPN and CDR2 SVGIG (reference sequence). The CDR3 has 12 amino acids.

The V gene is TRBV30, the J gene TRBJ1-1, with 9 bases identical to TRBD1. Per the germline V gene, CDR1 is GTSNPN and CDR2 is SVGIG (reference sequence). V dropped 3 bases and J dropped 4; count of bases not matched to a gene: 9. The CDR3 covers 15 residues. The CDR3 reads CAWRSPDRGGTEAFF. Here the CDR3 DNA reads TGTGCCTGGAGAAGTCCGGACAGGGGAGGCACTGAAGCTTTCTTT.